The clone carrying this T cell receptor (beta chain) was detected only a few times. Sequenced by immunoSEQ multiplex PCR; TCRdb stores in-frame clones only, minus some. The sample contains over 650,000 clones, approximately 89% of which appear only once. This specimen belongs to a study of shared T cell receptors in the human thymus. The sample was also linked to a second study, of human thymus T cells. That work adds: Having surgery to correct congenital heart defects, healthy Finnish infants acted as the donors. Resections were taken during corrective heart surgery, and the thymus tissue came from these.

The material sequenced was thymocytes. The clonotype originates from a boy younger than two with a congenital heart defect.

The CDR3 reads CASRGRVREETQYF. The DNA for the CDR3 is TGTGCCAGCAGGGGACGGGTTCGGGAGGAGACCCAGTACTTC. The chain has TRBV27 and TRBJ2-5; possibly TRBD2 for D (6 bases). This CDR3 spans 14 amino acids. Trimming removed 6 bases from V and 5 bases from J, with 16 bases in between. Per the germline V gene, CDR1 is MNHEY and CDR2 is SMNVEV (reference sequence).